Shown below are 14 T cell receptor beta chains from a single sample sequenced in a study of identical twins. A single record per CDR3 protein comes from TCRdb applying MiXCR to the 5' RACE reads. Among 600,000 to 800,000 distinct CDR3 sequences listed, less than 25% were seen once. A further study also used this sample, focusing on T cells expressing NK-cell markers.

The source material was PBMCs. The receptors derive from a young woman in good health.

This chain links TRBV7-9 with TRBJ2-3; possibly TRBD1 for D (6 bases). Per germline, CDR1 SEHNR and CDR2 FQNEAQ (reference sequence). The CDR3 consists of 13 residues. Trimming removed 4 bases at V and 5 bases at J, with 10 bases between. This CDR3 is CASSSQTGDTQYF. CDR3 bases: TGTGCCAGCAGCTCCCAGACAGGAGATACGCAGTATTTT.

The chain employs TRBV7-3 and TRBJ2-1; TRBD2 is a possible D gene (6 bases). Trimming took off 4 bases at V and 4 bases at J, with 14 bases between the two ends. Germline V gene lookup returns CDR1 SGHTA and CDR2 FQGTGA. The CDR3 contains 15 residues. CDR3 protein: CASSSTSRPYNEQFF. The DNA of the CDR3 is TGTGCCAGCAGCTCAACTAGCCGACCGTACAATGAGCAGTTCTTC.

This clonotype was counted many times. At one end the junction does not follow the germline gene, possibly because of a read error. The V and J genes are TRBV10-2 and TRBJ2-1, with D uncertain. The germline gives CDR1 WSHSY, CDR2 SAAADI. This CDR3 has 11 amino acids. CDR3: CASSDYNEQFF. Written as DNA, the CDR3 is TGTGCCAGCAGTGACTACAATGAGCAGTTCTTC.

The chain joins TRBV5-6 to TRBJ2-7; weak D call: TRBD2 (6 bases). The germline CDR1 and CDR2 sequences are SGHDT and YYEEEE. The CDR3 is 13 residues long. Trimming took 4 bases from V and 6 from J, leaving 14 bases between them. Here the CDR3 DNA reads TGTGCCAGCAGCCTGGGACTGGGTGGCGAGCAGTACTTC. This encodes CASSLGLGGEQYF.

The genes are TRBV5-1 and TRBJ2-1, with TRBD2 matching over 10 bases. Germline trimming cut 4 bases from V and 9 bases from J; bases unmatched to any gene: 22. In germline, CDR1 is SGHRS, CDR2 YFSETQ. This CDR3 contains 19 residues. CDR3 residues: CASSPGLAGVTGGLGEQFF. CDR3 in DNA: TGCGCCAGCAGCCCGGGGCTAGCGGGAGTCACCGGAGGGTTGGGTGAGCAGTTCTTC.

This clonotype was seen only a few times. The rearrangement joins TRBV29-1 to TRBJ2-7; possibly TRBD1 or TRBD2 for D (5 bases each). CDR1 is SQVTM, CDR2 ANQGSEA, per germline. The CDR3 has 11 amino acids. V was trimmed by 2 bases and J by 9 bases, leaving 11 bases between them. The CDR3 DNA follows: TGCAGCGTTGAAAACAAGAGGGGGCAGTACTTC. It yields the protein CSVENKRGQYF.

CDR3 DNA: TGTGCCCTTCCGAGGAGCGGGGGGGCCTACAATGAGCAGTTCTTC. This gives the protein CALPRSGGAYNEQFF. The chain employs TRBV2 and TRBJ2-1; the match to TRBD2 covers 10 bases. This CDR3 comprises 15 residues. The germline V gene encodes CDR1 SNHLY and CDR2 FYNNEI. V shed 11 bases and J 2 bases; nucleotides not matched to a gene: 9.

This clonotype was counted many times. V is TRBV20-1 and J is TRBJ2-7; 7 nucleotides agree with TRBD1. The germline gives CDR1 DFQATT, CDR2 SNEGSKA (reference sequence). V trimming: 7 bases; J trimming: 0 bases; junction bases outside the gene matches: 9. This CDR3 is built from 14 residues. The CDR3 DNA reads TGCAGTGTTCCTCGCCCAGGGGGCTCCTACGAGCAGTACTTC. Translating it yields CSVPRPGGSYEQYF.

J is TRBJ2-2 and V is TRBV5-1; D not certain. V was trimmed by 0 bases and J by 10 bases, leaving 7 bases between them. The CDR3 extends over 12 amino acids. CDR1 and CDR2 from the germline V gene are SGHRS and YFSETQ. CDR3 residues: CASSLGHTELFF. The CDR3 region has the DNA TGCGCCAGCAGCTTGGGTCACACGGAGCTGTTTTTT.

This chain joins TRBV3-1 and TRBJ1-1; no clear D gene. The CDR3 loop spans 14 amino acids. Germline V lookup: CDR1 LGHDT, CDR2 YNNKEL (reference sequence). Deletions cut 4 bases from V and 5 bases from J, with 14 bases between. The CDR3 sequence is CASSLHGRGTEAFF. The CDR3 DNA is TGTGCCAGCAGCCTCCACGGCAGAGGGACTGAAGCTTTCTTT.

CDR3 loop: CASSLDSISYEQYF. The CDR3 nucleotides are TGTGCCAGCAGTTTAGACAGCATCTCCTACGAGCAGTACTTC. This chain uses TRBV12-3 or TRBV12-4 with TRBJ2-7; D is unclear. The CDR3 runs to 14 residues. V shed 1 base and J shed 0 bases, with 7 bases lying between them.

The rearrangement uses TRBV12-3 or TRBV12-4 and TRBJ2-1; D remains ambiguous. The CDR3 runs 13 residues. V lost 3 bases and J 2 bases, leaving 5 bases between the germline ends. CDR3 in amino acids: CASSFPPYNEQFF. CDR3 bases: TGTGCCAGCAGTTTCCCCCCCTACAATGAGCAGTTCTTC.

The rearrangement links TRBV20-1 to TRBJ2-3; D unresolved. Trimming took off 4 bases at V and 0 bases at J, with 11 bases between the two ends. The CDR3 has 14 residues. Germline CDR1 and CDR2: DFQATT and SNEGSKA (reference sequence). CDR3: CSAISHSSTDTQYF. The DNA for the CDR3 is TGCAGTGCTATATCCCACAGTAGCACAGATACGCAGTATTTT.

The genes are TRBV27 and TRBJ2-7, with D possibly being TRBD2 (5 bases). Germline CDR1 MNHEY, CDR2 SMNVEV (reference sequence). The CDR3 contains 15 residues. The germline V and J ends were trimmed by 2 bases and 1 base, with 12 bases remaining between them. CDR3 region: CASSLVATDSYEQYF. The CDR3 coding sequence is TGTGCCAGCAGTTTAGTAGCGACGGATTCCTACGAGCAGTACTTC.